This T cell receptor (beta chain) emerged from a study of T cells in Graves' hyperthyroidism and ophthalmopathy. Findings and caveats of the study: For ophthalmopathy, model prediction preceded onset by a median around 7 months.

Using RNA transcripts as the source, TCR beta CDR3 regions were amplified. Primed by the HTBI set, a first-round RT-PCR was run on the TCR CDR3. One entry per CDR3 protein, called by TCRdb with MiXCR from the multiplex PCR reads. The table has about 300,000 distinct CDR3 sequences, roughly an eighth seen once. This CDR3 contains 15 residues. V trimming: 0 bases; J trimming: 4 bases; junction bases outside the gene matches: 6. CDR1 and CDR2 (germline): ENHRY, SYGVKD. Concerning this clonotype: Antigen unknown.

V usage is TRBV10-3 and J usage is TRBJ2-7; 7 bases agree with TRBD1. This TCR derives from a woman in her 40s with Graves' hyperthyroidism. The sequenced material came from blood. The CDR3 loop reads CAISESKGALYEQYF. In DNA form, the CDR3 reads TGTGCCATCAGTGAGTCGAAGGGGGCGTTGTACGAGCAGTACTTC.